This entry is about one TCR beta chain. CDR1 is SNHLY, CDR2 FYNNEI, per germline. V lost 4 bases and J 0 bases, leaving 6 bases between the germline ends. This CDR3 is built from 13 residues. The sample comes from a study of cytomegalovirus exposure and HLA in healthy donors. Primers for the PCR totalled 60 Vbeta and 13 Jbeta. Using immunoSEQ multiplex PCR, the repertoire was profiled, and TCRdb retains in-frame clones only, with some absent. The sample shows more than 120,000 clones, approximately 83% of them seen only once. The gene calls are TRBV2 and TRBJ1-1; the D is unclear. The sequenced sample was PBMCs. The clonotype was recovered from a male donor in good health and CMV-seronegative. Here the CDR3 reads CASSVQVNTEAFF. CDR3 bases: TGTGCCAGCAGTGTGCAGGTGAACACTGAAGCTTTCTTT.